This TCR beta chain comes out of a study of cytomegalovirus exposure and HLA in healthy donors (dated by TCRdb to between 2016 and 2019). Describing the broader study: An earlier analysis of 587 of the donors reported 250 to 300 Gb of sequence data and around 110 million unique TCR beta sequences from 150 million to 200 million T cells. Approximately 310 gigabases of sequencing data and tens of millions of unique TCR sequences were included in an early release covering roughly 600 HLA-typed donors. The genetic ancestry cluster associated with self-reported Caucasian donors included over 65% of the 300 to 450 genotyped donors. The study aimed to test whether cataloging public T cell receptors could reveal signatures of past pathogen exposure. The T cell repertoires of 666 subjects were profiled by immunosequencing and related to cytomegalovirus serostatus. Along with the roughly 700-subject first cohort, a separate validation cohort of approximately 110 different subjects was used. To predict cytomegalovirus infection status, the study combined high-throughput TCR immunosequencing, statistical association of individual TCRs with disease status, and machine learning. A later analysis re-analyzed previously published TCR beta repertoires from hundreds of donors and added high-resolution HLA genotyping to study TCR occurrence patterns. Rather than drawing on any new phenotypic data, the later analysis identified candidate immune exposures from TCR beta sequences and the way those sequences occurred across donors. An earlier analysis of approximately 630 of the donors applied high-throughput TCR beta sequencing to assess whether each TCR beta V gene segment acted as functional or pseudogenic. Donor age, sex, ethnicity and CMV serostatus were compiled alongside the repertoire data. Genome-wide SNP genotypes for about 65% of the roughly 670 donors were used in a later genetic analysis, which treated that subset as a discovery cohort. Every discovery cohort repertoire had been produced on one sequencing platform. HLA typing included class I and class II loci at four-digit resolution. Typing coverage varied by locus: roughly 629-630 donors for A, B, C, DRB1 and DQB1; approximately 520 for DQA1; around 610 for DPA1; fewer than 480 for DPB1. Roughly five DR-DQ haplotypes were handled as single units for association and clustering because linkage in the cohort was strong. Across 300 to 400 genotyped donors of the cohort, an average of about 240,000 unique TCR beta nucleotide sequences per donor were sequenced, and roughly 17% of those sequences were non-productive.

Points on this clone: It lacks a known antigen. No clone much larger than this one lies a single base away; base qualities are absent.

The paper as a whole reports these results and caveats: Broadly in line with IMGT annotations, most TCR beta V segments showed up in productive rearrangements about 87% or about 30% of the time in an earlier analysis of approximately 600 of the donors. When HLA alleles, especially DR and DQ, strongly co-occurred, attributing TCR associations to individual alleles was difficult. Because counts were too low, about 18 rarely observed V segments, including chromosome 9 orphons, were excluded from the earlier analysis of fewer than 650 of the donors. In a later analysis, the rate of TCR association differed among HLA loci, with DRB1 alleles having the most associated TCRs and HLA-C alleles having the fewest. Cytomegalovirus status was reported to be diagnosed by the classifier with high specificity and sensitivity in both the original and validation cohorts. Most TCR sequences were observed very rarely across donors, whereas some public TCRs were present in many individuals. In a later analysis, around 15,000 TCR beta sequences were associated with specific HLA alleles at a false discovery rate of 0.05. Correlated functional status among segregating V segments might reflect linkage disequilibrium, but an unknown experimental factor could not be ruled out. Because some donors lacked HLA typing at each locus, the association tests relied only on the typed subset. Some IMGT-functional V segments, including TRBV6-2 and TRBV6-3, could not be told apart with the 87-base-pair reads, so those segments were excluded. A cluster of highly shared sequence variants was judged likely to represent a technical artifact of the sequencing pipeline. According to a later analysis, most CMV-associated TCR beta chains appeared to be HLA-restricted, and the HLA associations seemed to be driven largely by CMV exposure. A total of around 150 TCR beta chains were listed by the study as associated with cytomegalovirus. For the cohort, immune exposure information was limited to CMV serostatus. The authors suggested that the approach could potentially be extended to other disease states and immunological phenotypes. A later analysis found that HLA-associated TCR beta chains were more clonally expanded and had lower generation probabilities than equally common non-associated chains. A further reported finding was that TCR beta sequences accurately predicted the HLA-A and HLA-B alleles for most subjects in the first cohort. According to a later analysis, parvovirus B19, influenza, CMV and Epstein-Barr virus appeared linked to several top co-occurrence clusters. Roughly uniform sequencing depth across donors was assumed in presence/absence analyses, although this assumption may not hold. In vitro tests confirmed that a few of the cytomegalovirus-associated TCR beta chains recognize cytomegalovirus antigens. V-gene and J-gene trimming of TCR beta chains was associated with a missense DCLRE1C variant in a later genetic analysis, and the association was replicated in an independent cohort. According to a later genetic analysis, donors in an Asian-associated ancestry cluster had fewer N-insertions in productive TCRs than the approximately 690-donor mean. Only TCR beta chains were sequenced in this cohort, and the absence of alpha or paired-chain data limited detectable features.

Sequences SEHNR (CDR1) and FQNEAQ (CDR2) are obtained from the germline V gene (reference sequence). The CDR3 has 13 amino acids, counting the end cysteine and phenylalanine. Of all the DNA, just the CDR3 is kept, 39 bases in frame from base 1. The junction shows trimming of 4 bases on V and 7 bases on J, plus 13 bases between the germline ends. The cohort consisted of 650 to 700 healthy bone marrow donors. Cohort members were all nominally healthy when sampled, although unrecorded immune exposures were likely present. The donor was CMV seropositive and was included in the group of approximately 310 seropositive cohort members. Each donor provided a peripheral blood sample, and peripheral blood mononuclear cells were used for TCR beta sequencing. The Qiagen DNeasy Blood Extraction Kit was used to extract genomic DNA from the blood cell samples. Library construction relied on the immunoSEQ multiplex PCR assay. The multiplex PCR relied on a mix of 60 forward primers for TCR Vbeta segments and 13 reverse primers for TCR Jbeta segments. The CDR3 region of rearranged TCR beta genes was amplified from genomic DNA with a multiplex PCR assay. On the Illumina HiSeq System, the amplified TCR beta libraries were sequenced as 87-base-pair reads. The authors processed their data as follows. In a later analysis, around 80 million unique TCR beta chains were counted across the 650 to 700 repertoires, and some 10 million of these chains were shared by at least two donors. To remove PCR and sequencing errors, raw reads were error-corrected and collapsed into unique sequences using a nearest-neighbor algorithm that merged closely related sequences. CDR3 sequences were aligned to IMGT reference sequences to assign V, D and J gene segments. Each retained sequence needed at least a six-nucleotide match to both a V gene segment and a J gene segment. Rearrangements were classified as productive when the CDR3 lacked stop codons and remained in frame with V and J, and all other rearrangements were classified as non-productive. CDR3 was defined according to IMGT convention as the region running from the second conserved V-encoded cysteine to the conserved J-encoded phenylalanine. Sequences without an unambiguous match to a single V gene segment were excluded from the earlier analysis of approximately 600 of the donors. In an earlier analysis of 587 of the donors, V segments were called functional above 56.7% productive rearrangements and were called segregating when the between-donor standard deviation exceeded 5%. To diagnose cytomegalovirus status from the catalog of TCR beta chain sequences, a statistical classification framework was built. V and J gene assignment, in a later analysis, came from comparing TCR nucleotide sequences with IMGT/GENE-DB human TR gene sequences. Using the TCRdist pipeline, a later analysis assigned CDR3 sequences along with most-parsimonious VDJ recombination scenarios. In a later analysis, every TCR beta chain was defined by the combination of its CDR3 amino acid sequence and its V-gene family, and reads without a unique V-gene family were dropped. A later analysis removed 600 or so highly shared, low-generation-probability nucleotide sequences to deal with suspected cross-contamination and a sequencing artifact. In a later analysis, a clonal expansion index for each public chain was calculated from normalized within-repertoire ranks of inferred template counts. A later analysis computed generation probabilities with a VDJ recombination model fitted to out-of-frame rearrangements, and checked the results against IGoR. Hypergeometric tests were used in a later analysis to score TCR-TCR, TCR-HLA and TCR-CMV co-occurrence, with a repertoire-size bias correction applied to the TCR pairs. In a later analysis, false discovery rates were estimated by permuting HLA or CMV assignments 20 times. In a later analysis, co-occurring TCRs were grouped with DBSCAN, and TCRdist sequence similarity was added when clustering was performed within HLA-allele-positive subsets. Repertoires with fewer than 30,000 or more than 120,000 public chains were left out of co-occurrence clustering, as were five repertoires with anomalous nucleotide sharing. Drawn from immuneACCESS, this table holds only the in-frame rearrangements with V and J called that TCRdb kept. Clones are partly lost; checked studies trace under half to an unresolved V gene and leave the rest unexplained. The V and J calls and clone size were taken over from that table, and D and trimming were inferred from the DNA. Present in this sample are about 180,000 clones, 75% to 90% of which were seen just once. Clones ranked in the top ten supply about 1.4% of the sample.

This receptor was obtained from a girl aged 5-17 years in good health and CMV-seropositive. Sequenced input: PBMCs. Recombination linked TRBV7-9 to TRBJ1-2; confidence is insufficient to name the D gene. Here is the DNA: TGTGCCAGCAGCTCGACTGAGGTGGGTGGCTACACCTTC. This is translated as CASSSTEVGGYTF.